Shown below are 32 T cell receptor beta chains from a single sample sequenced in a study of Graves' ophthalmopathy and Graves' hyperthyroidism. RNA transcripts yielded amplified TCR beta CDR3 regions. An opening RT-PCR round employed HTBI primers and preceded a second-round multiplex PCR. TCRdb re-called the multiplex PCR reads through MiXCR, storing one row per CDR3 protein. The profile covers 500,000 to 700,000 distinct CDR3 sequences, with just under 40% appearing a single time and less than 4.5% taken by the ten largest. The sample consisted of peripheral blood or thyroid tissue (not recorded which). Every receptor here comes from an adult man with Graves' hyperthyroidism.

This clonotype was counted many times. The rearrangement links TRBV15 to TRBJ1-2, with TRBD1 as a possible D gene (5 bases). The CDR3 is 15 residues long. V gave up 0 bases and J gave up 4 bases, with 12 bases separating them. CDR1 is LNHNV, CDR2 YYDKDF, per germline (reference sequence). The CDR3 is CATSRESPTGYGYTF. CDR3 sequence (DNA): TGTGCCACCAGCAGAGAATCCCCCACAGGCTATGGCTACACCTTC.

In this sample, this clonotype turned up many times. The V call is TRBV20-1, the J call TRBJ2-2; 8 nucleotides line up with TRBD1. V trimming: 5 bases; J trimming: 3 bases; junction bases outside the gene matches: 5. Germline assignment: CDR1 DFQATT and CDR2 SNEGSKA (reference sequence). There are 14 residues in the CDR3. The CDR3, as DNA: TGCAGTGCTGGTCCGGGACAGGACACCGGGGAGCTGTTTTTT. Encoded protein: CSAGPGQDTGELFF.

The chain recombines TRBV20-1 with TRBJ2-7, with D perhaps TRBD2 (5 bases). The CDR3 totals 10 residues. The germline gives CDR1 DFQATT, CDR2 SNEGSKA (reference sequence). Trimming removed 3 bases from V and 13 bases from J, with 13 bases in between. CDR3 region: CSARGAARYF. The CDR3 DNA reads TGCAGTGCTAGGGGAGCGGCCCGCTACTTC.

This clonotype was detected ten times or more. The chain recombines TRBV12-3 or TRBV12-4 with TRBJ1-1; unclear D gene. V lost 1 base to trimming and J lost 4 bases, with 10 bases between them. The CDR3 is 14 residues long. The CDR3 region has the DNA TGTGCCAGCAGTTTAGGCCCAGCGGCCACTGAAGCTTTCTTT. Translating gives CASSLGPAATEAFF.

CDR3 in amino acids: CASSPLGLKDRAYEQYF. In DNA form, the CDR3 reads TGTGCCAGCAGCCCCCTAGGCCTAAAGGACAGGGCCTACGAGCAGTACTTC. The chain employs TRBV7-2 and TRBJ2-7, with 8 bases aligning to TRBD1. Germline values: CDR1 SGHTA, CDR2 FQGNSA. The CDR3 is 17 residues long. The junction had 14 bases not matched to a gene; V was cut back by 5 bases and J by 2 bases.

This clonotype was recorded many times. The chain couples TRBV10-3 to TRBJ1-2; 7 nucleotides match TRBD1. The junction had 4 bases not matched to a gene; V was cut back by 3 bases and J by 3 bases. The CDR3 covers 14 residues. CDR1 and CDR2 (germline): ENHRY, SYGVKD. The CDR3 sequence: CAISEQGMDYGYTF. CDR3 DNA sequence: TGTGCCATCAGTGAACAGGGGATGGACTATGGCTACACCTTC.

The CDR3, as DNA: TGCAGCGTTGAAGATCGACGGGCGGGGCTCGACGTCCTGACTTTC. The encoded protein is CSVEDRRAGLDVLTF. This chain connects TRBV29-1 to TRBJ2-6; a weak D match, TRBD2 (6 bases). Germline CDR1 and CDR2: SQVTM and ANQGSEA. The V end lost 0 bases, the J end lost 11 bases, and 17 bases lay between the germline ends. The CDR3 contains 15 residues.

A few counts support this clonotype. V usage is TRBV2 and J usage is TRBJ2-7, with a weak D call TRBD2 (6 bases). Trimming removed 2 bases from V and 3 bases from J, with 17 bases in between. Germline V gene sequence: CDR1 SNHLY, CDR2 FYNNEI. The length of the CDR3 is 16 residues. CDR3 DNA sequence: TGTGCCAGCAGTGAATCTGTGTTTTGGGGGGACTACGAGCAGTACTTC. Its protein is CASSESVFWGDYEQYF.

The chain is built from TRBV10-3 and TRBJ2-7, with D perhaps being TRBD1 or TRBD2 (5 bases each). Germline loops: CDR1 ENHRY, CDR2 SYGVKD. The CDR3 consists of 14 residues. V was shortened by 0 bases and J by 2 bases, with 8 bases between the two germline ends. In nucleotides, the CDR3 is TGTGCCATCAGTGAGTCAGGGACGACCTACGAGCAGTACTTC. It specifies CAISESGTTYEQYF.

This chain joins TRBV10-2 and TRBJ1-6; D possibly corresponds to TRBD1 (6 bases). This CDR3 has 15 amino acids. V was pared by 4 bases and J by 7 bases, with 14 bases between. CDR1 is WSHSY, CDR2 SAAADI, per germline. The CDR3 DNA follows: TGCGCCAGCAGTGCGGCAGGGGCTCCAAATTCACCCCTCCACTTT. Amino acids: CASSAAGAPNSPLHF.

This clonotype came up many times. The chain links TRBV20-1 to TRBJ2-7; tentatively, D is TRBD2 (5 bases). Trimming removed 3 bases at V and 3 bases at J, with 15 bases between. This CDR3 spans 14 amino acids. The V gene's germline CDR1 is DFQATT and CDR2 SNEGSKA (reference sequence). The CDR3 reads CSASSETDYYEQYF. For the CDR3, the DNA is TGCAGTGCTAGTAGCGAAACAGACTACTACGAGCAGTACTTC.

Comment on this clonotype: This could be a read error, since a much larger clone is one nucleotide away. Here the CDR3 reads CASSRTGGSIYGQYF. CDR3 nucleotide sequence: TGTGCCAGCAGCCGTACGGGCGGGAGTATCTACGGGCAGTACTTC. This sequence joins TRBV5-1 and TRBJ2-7; 7 bases fit TRBD2. Per the germline V gene, CDR1 is SGHRS and CDR2 is YFSETQ. The CDR3 is 15 residues long.

The chain's CDR3 is CASSSGTGEQFF. The CDR3 DNA follows: TGTGCCAGCAGCTCCGGGACTGGGGAGCAGTTCTTC. This chain uses TRBV7-8 with TRBJ2-7; D is perhaps TRBD2 (6 bases). The last part of the DNA fits TRBJ2-1 better; the J call may be wrong. The germline V gene has CDR1 SGHVS and CDR2 FQNEAQ. This CDR3 has 12 residues.

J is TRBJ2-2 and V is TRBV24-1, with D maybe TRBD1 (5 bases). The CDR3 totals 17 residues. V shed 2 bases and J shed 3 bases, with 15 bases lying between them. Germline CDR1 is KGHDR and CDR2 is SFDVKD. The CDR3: CATSDSHQGTDTGELFF. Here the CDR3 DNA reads TGTGCCACCAGTGATTCCCACCAGGGCACGGACACCGGGGAGCTGTTTTTT.

CDR3 residues: CASSRTSGGGRVNTF. The CDR3 nucleotides are TGTGCCAGCAGCCGTACTAGCGGAGGAGGGAGGGTTAACACCTTC. The chain carries TRBV7-9 and TRBJ1-2, with D hard to call. Between the trimmed V and J ends, which lost 5 bases and 12 bases, there was a span of 25 bases. The CDR3 consists of 15 residues. CDR1 SEHNR and CDR2 FQNEAQ come from the germline V gene (reference sequence).

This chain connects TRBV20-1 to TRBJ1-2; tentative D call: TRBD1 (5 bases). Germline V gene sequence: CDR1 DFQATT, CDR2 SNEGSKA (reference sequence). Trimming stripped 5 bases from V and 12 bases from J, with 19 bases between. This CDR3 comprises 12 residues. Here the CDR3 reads CSAAGGVGVDTF. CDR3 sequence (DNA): TGCAGTGCTGCGGGGGGAGTGGGGGTGGACACCTTC.

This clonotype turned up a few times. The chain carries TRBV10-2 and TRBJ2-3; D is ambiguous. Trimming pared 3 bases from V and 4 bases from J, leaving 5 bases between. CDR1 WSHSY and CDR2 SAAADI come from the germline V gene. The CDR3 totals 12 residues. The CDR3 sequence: CASSERSDTQYF. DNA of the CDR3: TGCGCCAGCAGTGAAAGGTCAGATACGCAGTATTTT.

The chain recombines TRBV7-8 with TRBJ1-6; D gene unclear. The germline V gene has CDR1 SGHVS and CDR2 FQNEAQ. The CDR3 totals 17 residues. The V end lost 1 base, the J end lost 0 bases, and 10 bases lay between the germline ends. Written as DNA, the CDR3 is TGTGCCAGCAGCTTAGTTAGCGGTGGCTCCTATAATTCACCCCTCCACTTT. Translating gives CASSLVSGGSYNSPLHF.

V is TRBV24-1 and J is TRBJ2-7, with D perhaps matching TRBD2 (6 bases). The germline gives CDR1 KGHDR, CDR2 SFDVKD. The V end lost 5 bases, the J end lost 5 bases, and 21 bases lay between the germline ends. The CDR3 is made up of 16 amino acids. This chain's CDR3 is CATSVGGGEFSDEQYF. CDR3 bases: TGTGCCACCAGTGTAGGCGGAGGGGAGTTTTCGGACGAGCAGTACTTC.

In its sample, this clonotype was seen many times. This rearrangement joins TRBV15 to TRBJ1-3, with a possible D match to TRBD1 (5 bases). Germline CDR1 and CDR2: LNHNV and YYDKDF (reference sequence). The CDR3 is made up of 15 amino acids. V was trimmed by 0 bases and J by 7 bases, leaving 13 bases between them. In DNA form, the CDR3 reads TGTGCCACCAGCAGAGATCCCCAGGGAGAGAACACCATATATTTT. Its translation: CATSRDPQGENTIYF.

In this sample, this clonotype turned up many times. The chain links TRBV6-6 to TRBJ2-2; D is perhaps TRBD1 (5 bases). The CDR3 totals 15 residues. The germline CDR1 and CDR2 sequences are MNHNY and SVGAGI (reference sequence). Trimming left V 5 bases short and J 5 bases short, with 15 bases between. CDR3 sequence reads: CASSVAGPRTGELFF. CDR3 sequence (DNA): TGTGCCAGCAGTGTCGCAGGGCCGAGAACCGGGGAGCTGTTTTTT.

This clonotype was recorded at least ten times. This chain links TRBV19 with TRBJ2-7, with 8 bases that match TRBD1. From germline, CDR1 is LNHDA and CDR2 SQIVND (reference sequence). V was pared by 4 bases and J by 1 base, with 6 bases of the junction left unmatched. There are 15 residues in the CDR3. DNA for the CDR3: TGTGCCAGTAGTACGCCGGGACAGGTGTCCTACGAGCAGTACTTC. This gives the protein CASSTPGQVSYEQYF.

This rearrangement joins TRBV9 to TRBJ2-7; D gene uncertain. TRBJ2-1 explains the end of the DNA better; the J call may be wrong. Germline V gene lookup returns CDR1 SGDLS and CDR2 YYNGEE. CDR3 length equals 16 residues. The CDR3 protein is CASSVEPGLKNNEQFF. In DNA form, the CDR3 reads TGTGCCAGCAGCGTAGAACCAGGCCTTAAGAACAATGAGCAGTTCTTC.

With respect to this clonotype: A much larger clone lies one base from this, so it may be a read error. In DNA form, the CDR3 reads TGTGCCGGCAGTGGGTGGGACTACAGACCCTACGAGCAGTACTTC. Its protein product is CAGSGWDYRPYEQYF. The gene calls are TRBV6-4 and TRBJ2-7; 7 bases agree with TRBD2. The germline V gene has CDR1 MRHNA and CDR2 SNTAGT. This CDR3 spans 15 amino acids.

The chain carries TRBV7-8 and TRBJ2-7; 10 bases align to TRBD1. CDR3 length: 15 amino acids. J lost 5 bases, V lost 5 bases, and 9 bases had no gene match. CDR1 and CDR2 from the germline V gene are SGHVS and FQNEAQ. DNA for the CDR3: TGTGCCAGCAGCCAACGATGGACAGGGGGGAACGAGCAGTACTTC. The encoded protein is CASSQRWTGGNEQYF.

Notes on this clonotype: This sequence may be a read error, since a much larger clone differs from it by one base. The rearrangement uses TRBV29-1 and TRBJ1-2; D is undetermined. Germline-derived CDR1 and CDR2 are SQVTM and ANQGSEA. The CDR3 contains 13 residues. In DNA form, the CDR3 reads TGCGGCGTTGAAGTAGGAGGGAAGAATGGCTACACCTTC. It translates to CGVEVGGKNGYTF.

The CDR3 coding sequence is TGCGCCAGCAGTCAGGCTGAGCTCTCTGGAAACACCATATATTTT. Protein sequence: CASSQAELSGNTIYF. The chain joins TRBV4-1 to TRBJ1-3; no clear D gene. This CDR3 is 15 amino acids long. Between the trimmed V and J ends, which lost 6 bases and 0 bases, there was a span of 12 bases. CDR1 and CDR2 (germline): MGHRA, YSYEKL.

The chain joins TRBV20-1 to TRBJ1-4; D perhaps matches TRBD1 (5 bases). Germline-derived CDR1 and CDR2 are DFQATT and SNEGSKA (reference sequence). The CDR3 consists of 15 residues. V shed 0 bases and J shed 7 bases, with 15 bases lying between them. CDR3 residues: CSARDSGRTSEKLFF. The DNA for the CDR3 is TGCAGTGCTAGAGATAGCGGGAGGACAAGTGAAAAACTGTTTTTT.

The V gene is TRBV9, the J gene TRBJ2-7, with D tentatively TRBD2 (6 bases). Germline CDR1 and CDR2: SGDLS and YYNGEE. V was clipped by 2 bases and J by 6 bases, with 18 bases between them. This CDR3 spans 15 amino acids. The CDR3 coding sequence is TGTGCCAGCAGCGTCGATAGCGGCGGGATGGGCGAGCAGTACTTC. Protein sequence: CASSVDSGGMGEQYF. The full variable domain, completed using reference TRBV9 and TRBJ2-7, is DSGVTQTPKHLITATGQRVTLRCSPRSGDLSVYWYQQSLDQGLQFLIQYYNGEERAKGNILERFSAQQFPDLHSELNLSSLELGDSALYFCASSVDSGGMGEQYFGPGTRLTVT.

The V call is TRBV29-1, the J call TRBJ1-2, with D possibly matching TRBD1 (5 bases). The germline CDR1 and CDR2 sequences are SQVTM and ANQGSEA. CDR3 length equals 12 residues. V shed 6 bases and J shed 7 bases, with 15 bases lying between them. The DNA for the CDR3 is TGCAGCGTGGAGAGCGGGGACTCTGGCTACACCTTC. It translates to CSVESGDSGYTF.

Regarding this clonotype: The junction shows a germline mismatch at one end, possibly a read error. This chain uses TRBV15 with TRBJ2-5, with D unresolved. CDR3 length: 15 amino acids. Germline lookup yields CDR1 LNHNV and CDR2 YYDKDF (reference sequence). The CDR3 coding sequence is TGTGCCATCAGCAGAGATTTGGCGGTACAGGAGACCCAGTACTTC. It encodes CAISRDLAVQETQYF.

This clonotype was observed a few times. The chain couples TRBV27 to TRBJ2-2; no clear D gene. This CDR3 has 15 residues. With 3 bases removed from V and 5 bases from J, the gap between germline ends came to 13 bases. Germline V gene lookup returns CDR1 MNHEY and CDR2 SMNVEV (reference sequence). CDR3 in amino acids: CASSFAPLGTGELFF. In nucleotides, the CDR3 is TGTGCCAGCAGTTTCGCCCCCCTGGGGACCGGGGAGCTGTTTTTT.